Presented here are 26 T cell receptor beta chains from one specimen sequenced in a study of human T cells and chemical hapten exposure. This sample's time point: patch test 1, 2 weeks after DPC sensitization. The treatment is: therapeutic diphenylcyclopropenone sensitization with weekly scalp DPC. MiXCR, applied by TCRdb to the RACE reads, yields one record per CDR3 protein. The sample lists under 200,000 distinct CDR3 sequences; roughly 15% were seen once. The sample here was whole blood, taken in connection with sensitization to the hapten diphenylcyclopropenone (DPC). The receptors stem from a woman between 25 and 40 years old with alopecia areata. Some clones in this sample may be carry-over from other donors' samples.

This clonotype has only a few counts. The chain combines TRBV7-8 with TRBJ2-2; D call uncertain. This CDR3 is built from 13 residues. Germline V gene sequence: CDR1 SGHVS, CDR2 FQNEAQ. V was clipped by 3 bases and J by 5 bases, with 7 bases between them. In nucleotides, the CDR3 is TGTGCCAGCAGCTTGGACCTGACCGGGGAGCTGTTTTTT. Encoded protein: CASSLDLTGELFF.

This chain joins TRBV7-2 and TRBJ1-5; D unresolved. The germline gives CDR1 SGHTA, CDR2 FQGNSA. Trimming pared 1 base from V and 5 bases from J, leaving 9 bases between. The CDR3 covers 14 residues. The CDR3 sequence: CASSLGGRHQPQHF. CDR3 nucleotides: TGTGCCAGCAGCTTAGGGGGTCGCCATCAGCCCCAGCATTTT.

This clonotype occurred a few times. The V and J genes are TRBV15 and TRBJ2-2; TRBD1 matches at 9 bases. With 4 bases clipped from V and 4 bases from J, the junction kept 10 bases outside the gene matches. Germline CDR1 is LNHNV and CDR2 is YYDKDF (reference sequence). The CDR3 loop spans 17 amino acids. The CDR3 DNA reads as TGTGCCACCAGCAAGGGACAGGGCCGAACCTTCACCGGGGAGCTGTTTTTT. It translates to CATSKGQGRTFTGELFF. The full variable domain, with the rest looked up from reference TRBV15 and TRBJ2-2, is DAMVIQNPRYQVTQFGKPVTLSCSQTLNHNVMYWYQQKSSQAPKLLFHYYDKDFNNEADTPDNFQSRRPNTSFCFLDIRSPGLGDTAMYLCATSKGQGRTFTGELFFGEGSRLTVL.

The chain recombines TRBV4-1 with TRBJ2-5, with D tentatively TRBD2 (7 bases). V was trimmed by 2 bases and J by 6 bases, leaving 16 bases between them. The germline V gene has CDR1 MGHRA and CDR2 YSYEKL. The CDR3 sequence is 15 residues long. This CDR3 reads CASSQTSGGWQTQYF. The DNA of the CDR3 is TGCGCCAGCAGCCAAACGTCGGGGGGCTGGCAGACCCAGTACTTC.

The chain is built from TRBV11-2 and TRBJ2-7; weak D call: TRBD2 (6 bases). The CDR3 is made up of 13 amino acids. Trimming removed 4 bases from V and 3 bases from J, with 10 bases in between. Germline V gives CDR1 SGHAT, CDR2 FQNNGV. The CDR3 nucleotides read TGTGCCAGCAGCTATCGGGGGAACTACGAGCAGTACTTC. Translating it yields CASSYRGNYEQYF.

This clonotype was detected only a few times. The chain uses TRBV7-2 and TRBJ2-5; possibly TRBD1 for D (5 bases). V dropped 7 bases and J dropped 5 bases, with 11 bases sitting between them. The V gene's germline CDR1 is SGHTA and CDR2 FQGNSA. CDR3 length equals 12 residues. CDR3 coding DNA: TGTGCCAGCACCAGGGTATTTGAGACCCAGTACTTC. This codes for CASTRVFETQYF.

V is TRBV2 and J is TRBJ2-5; D may be TRBD2 (5 bases). The CDR3 is 12 amino acids. Trimming cost V 7 bases and J 4 bases, with 10 bases left between them. Germline V gene sequence: CDR1 SNHLY, CDR2 FYNNEI. The CDR3 sequence: CASNAEVETQYF. DNA of the CDR3: TGTGCCAGCAACGCGGAGGTAGAGACCCAGTACTTC.

In its sample, this clonotype was seen a few times. The J gene is TRBJ1-3, the V gene TRBV28; D not certain. V was shortened by 3 bases and J by 4 bases, with 10 bases between the two germline ends. Per the germline V gene, CDR1 is MDHEN and CDR2 is SYDVKM. This CDR3 has 14 amino acids. The CDR3 here is CASSFSQPGNTIYF. The CDR3 region has the DNA TGTGCCAGCAGTTTCTCACAACCCGGAAACACCATATATTTT.

In its sample, this clonotype was seen a few times. The chain joins TRBV6-5 to TRBJ2-2; 11 bases are shared with TRBD2. This CDR3 has 18 residues. Germline V gene sequence: CDR1 MNHEY, CDR2 SVGAGI. The trim removed 0 bases at V and 4 bases at J, leaving 7 bases unmatched. The CDR3 bases are TGTGCCAGCAGTTACTCTGGACGGCTAGCGGGAGGCACCGGGGAGCTGTTTTTT. Translating it yields CASSYSGRLAGGTGELFF.

The chain has TRBV21-1 and TRBJ2-7; the table's D call TRBD1 went unverified against the DNA. TRBV21-1 is noted as a pseudogene. The CDR3 covers 17 residues. In DNA form, the CDR3 reads TGTGCCAGCAGCAAAGAGGTGGAGACAGGAGCCACTTACGAGCAGTACTTC. The encoded protein is CASSKEVETGATYEQYF.

The chain has TRBV28 and TRBJ2-7; D may be TRBD2 (5 bases). CDR1 and CDR2 from the germline V gene are MDHEN and SYDVKM. CDR3 size: 15 residues. V was clipped by 5 bases and J by 1 base, with 15 bases between them. Written as DNA, the CDR3 is TGTGCCAGCAGTCAGGACCCCGGAGGATCCTACGAGCAGTACTTC. Translating gives CASSQDPGGSYEQYF.

The gene calls are TRBV7-2 and TRBJ2-3; 7 bases are a match to TRBD2. Trimming at V came to 1 base and at J to 14 bases, leaving 9 bases not matched to a gene. Germline V CDR1 and CDR2: SGHTA, FQGNSA. CDR3 length: 13 amino acids. The DNA for the CDR3 is TGTGCCAGCAGCTTAGAGCGGGACGGGCAATCGTATTTT. This gives the protein CASSLERDGQSYF.

This clonotype was seen a handful of times. This chain links TRBV7-9 with TRBJ1-4, with TRBD1 as a possible D gene (5 bases). V lost 4 bases to trimming and J lost 4 bases, with 10 bases between them. CDR1 and CDR2 (germline): SEHNR, FQNEAQ (reference sequence). The CDR3 spans 14 residues. The chain's CDR3 is CASSSRQSNEKLFF. The CDR3 DNA reads TGTGCCAGCAGCTCCCGACAGAGTAATGAAAAACTGTTTTTT.

Ten or more counts support this clonotype. The chain carries TRBV2 and TRBJ2-7, with 12 positions matching TRBD2. This CDR3 is 14 amino acids long. The junction had 3 bases not matched to a gene; V was cut back by 7 bases and J by 2 bases. Looked up from germline, CDR1 is SNHLY and CDR2 is FYNNEI. CDR3 sequence: CASKTSGSPYEQYF. CDR3 nucleotides: TGTGCCAGCAAGACTAGCGGGAGTCCCTACGAGCAGTACTTC. Complete variable domain (other parts from reference TRBV2 and TRBJ2-7): EPEVTQTPSHQVTQMGQEVILRCVPISNHLYFYWYRQILGQKVEFLVSFYNNEISEKSEIFDDQFSVERPDGSNFTLKIRSTKLEDSAMYFCASKTSGSPYEQYFGPGTRLTVT.

The chain links TRBV15 to TRBJ1-5; tentative D call: TRBD1 (6 bases). Germline-derived CDR1 and CDR2 are LNHNV and YYDKDF (reference sequence). This CDR3 contains 13 residues. V was pared by 0 bases and J by 6 bases, with 6 bases between. The chain's CDR3 is CATSRDRGQPQHF. The CDR3 coding sequence is TGTGCCACCAGCAGAGACAGGGGTCAGCCCCAGCATTTT.

The rearrangement links TRBV5-1 to TRBJ1-1; D remains ambiguous. The CDR3 has 14 residues. With 0 bases removed from V and 0 bases from J, the gap between germline ends came to 6 bases. CDR1 and CDR2 (germline): SGHRS, YFSETQ. CDR3 nucleotide sequence: TGCGCCAGCAGCTTGGACCCTTTGAACACTGAAGCTTTCTTT. It translates to CASSLDPLNTEAFF. Together with reference TRBV5-1 and TRBJ1-1, the CDR3 gives the full variable domain: KAGVTQTPRYLIKTRGQQVTLSCSPISGHRSVSWYQQTPGQGLQFLFEYFSETQRNKGNFPGRFSGRQFSNSRSEMNVSTLELGDSALYLCASSLDPLNTEAFFGQGTRLTVV.

The chain has TRBV7-6 and TRBJ2-3, with 11 bases matching TRBD2. Germline loops: CDR1 SGHVS, CDR2 FNYEAQ. Germline trimming cut 4 bases from V and 2 bases from J; bases unmatched to any gene: 5. The length of the CDR3 is 16 residues. As DNA, the CDR3 is TGTGCCAGCAGCTCAGGACTAGCGGGTGTCACAGATACGCAGTATTTT. Translating it yields CASSSGLAGVTDTQYF.

This clonotype has a handful of counts. The CDR3 reads CSAQSRLATVRTQYF. In DNA form, the CDR3 reads TGCAGTGCCCAATCAAGACTAGCGACGGTTCGGACGCAGTATTTT. The chain is built from TRBV20-1 and TRBJ2-3; the match to TRBD2 covers 8 bases. Germline V gene data show CDR1 as DFQATT and CDR2 as SNEGSKA (reference sequence). The CDR3 runs 15 residues. V dropped 6 bases and J dropped 9; count of bases not matched to a gene: 17.

This clonotype was counted many times. This chain links TRBV3-1 with TRBJ2-3; perhaps TRBD1 as D (7 bases). The CDR3 has 13 residues. The germline CDR1 and CDR2 sequences are LGHDT and YNNKEL (reference sequence). The V and J ends lost 5 bases and 6 bases respectively, with 12 bases between them. The CDR3 loop is CASSRGGGDTQYF. The CDR3 DNA sequence: TGTGCCAGCAGCAGAGGAGGGGGCGATACGCAGTATTTT.

This clonotype occurred a few times. CDR3 sequence (DNA): TGTGCCAGCAGCCTGTCAGGCGGGACCCTAAACAATGAGCAGTTCTTC. Residues: CASSLSGGTLNNEQFF. The rearrangement links TRBV28 to TRBJ2-1; tentative D call: TRBD2 (6 bases). The CDR3 is 16 residues long. Germline V gene lookup returns CDR1 MDHEN and CDR2 SYDVKM. V was cut by 6 bases and J by 5 bases, with 20 bases left in between.

This chain uses TRBV11-2 with TRBJ2-2, with D maybe TRBD1 (7 bases). Germline V gene lookup returns CDR1 SGHAT and CDR2 FQNNGV. The ends were cut back, 1 base at V and 0 bases at J, with 9 bases in the middle. The CDR3 extends over 16 amino acids. In nucleotides, the CDR3 is TGTGCCAGCAGCTTAGGCGGGACAGCGAACACCGGGGAGCTGTTTTTT. Its translation is CASSLGGTANTGELFF.

This chain uses TRBV12-3 or TRBV12-4 with TRBJ1-4, with 7 bases matching TRBD1. This CDR3 is built from 14 residues. Trimming removed 5 bases from V and 7 bases from J; junction bases left unmatched: 7. In nucleotides, the CDR3 is TGTGCCAGCAGTCCCACCGGGACAGCTGAAAAACTGTTTTTT. It specifies CASSPTGTAEKLFF.

This clonotype was observed a handful of times. The V and J genes are TRBV7-8 and TRBJ2-7; 7 bases map to TRBD1. The CDR3 consists of 14 residues. The ends lost 5 bases at V and 1 base at J; junction bases unmatched: 5. The V gene's germline CDR1 is SGHVS and CDR2 FQNEAQ. The CDR3, as DNA: TGTGCCAGCAGCGCCCTGGGACAGTCCTACGAGCAGTACTTC. Protein: CASSALGQSYEQYF.

This clonotype was seen at least ten times. This chain links TRBV5-4 with TRBJ2-7; no clear D. V lost 4 bases and J lost 0, with 17 bases in between. The length of the CDR3 is 16 residues. The germline V gene encodes CDR1 SGHNT and CDR2 YYREEE (reference sequence). In DNA form, the CDR3 reads TGTGCCAGCAGCCCCGGCGTAGGCGGTTCCTCCTACGAGCAGTACTTC. Encoded protein: CASSPGVGGSSYEQYF.

A few counts support this clonotype. CDR3 bases: TGCGCCAGCAGCTTGAAGGAGAACTACAGGGGCGATGAGCAGTTCTTC. As protein: CASSLKENYRGDEQFF. V and J are TRBV5-1 and TRBJ2-1; 7 nucleotides align to TRBD1. CDR1 is SGHRS, CDR2 YFSETQ, per germline. V lost 1 base to trimming and J lost 8 bases; unmatched junction nucleotides: 12. This CDR3 region has 16 residues.

Many counts were recorded for this clonotype. This chain connects TRBV23-1 to TRBJ1-4; possible D gene TRBD1, 6 bases. TRBV23-1 is known as an ORF, though its function is uncertain. The CDR3 is 16 amino acids. Trimming removed 3 bases at V and 4 bases at J, with 15 bases between. CDR3 residues: CASSHFQPGDNEKLFF. The CDR3 DNA sequence: TGCGCCAGCAGTCATTTTCAGCCAGGGGATAATGAAAAACTGTTTTTT.